This T cell receptor (beta chain) was recovered during a study of a mutant IDH1 vaccine in newly diagnosed glioma. Study in general: Beforehand, treatment had been radiotherapy, temozolomide, or both; the majority received both.

Time point of the sample: week 5, during vaccination. A 20-mer mutant IDH1 peptide at 300 ug was injected subcutaneously with topical imiquimod. As to this clone: What it recognizes is unknown.

The CDR3 loop spans 15 amino acids. Trimming stripped 7 bases from V and 1 base from J, with 17 bases between. Germline V gene lookup returns CDR1 SGHTA and CDR2 FQGTGA. Repertoires were generated with immunoSEQ multiplex PCR, while TCRdb's copy carries only in-frame clones and drops some. Of 52,000 or so clones detected, roughly 82% appear once; the ten largest clones hold approximately 2.8%. The TCR sequence derives from a woman under 30 with glioma. Some clones in this sample may be carry-over from other donors' samples. The chain employs TRBV7-3 and TRBJ2-7; tentative D call: TRBD2 (5 bases). The input for sequencing was PBMCs, taken from a glioma patient whose treatment included an IDH1 peptide vaccine. CDR3 sequence reads: CASTSKEGFSYEQYF. CDR3 nucleotide sequence: TGTGCCAGCACGTCAAAAGAGGGTTTTTCCTACGAGCAGTACTTC.